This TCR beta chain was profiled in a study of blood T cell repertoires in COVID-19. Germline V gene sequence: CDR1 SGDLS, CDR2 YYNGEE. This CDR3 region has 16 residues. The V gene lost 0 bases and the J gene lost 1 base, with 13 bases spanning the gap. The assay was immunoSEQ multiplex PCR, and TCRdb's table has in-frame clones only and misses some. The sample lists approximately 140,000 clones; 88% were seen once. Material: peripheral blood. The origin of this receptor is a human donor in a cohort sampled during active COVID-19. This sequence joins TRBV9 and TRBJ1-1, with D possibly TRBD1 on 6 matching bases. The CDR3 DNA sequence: TGTGCCAGCAGCGTAGGGGTACAGGGTTGGAACACTGAAGCTTTCTTT. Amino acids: CASSVGVQGWNTEAFF.